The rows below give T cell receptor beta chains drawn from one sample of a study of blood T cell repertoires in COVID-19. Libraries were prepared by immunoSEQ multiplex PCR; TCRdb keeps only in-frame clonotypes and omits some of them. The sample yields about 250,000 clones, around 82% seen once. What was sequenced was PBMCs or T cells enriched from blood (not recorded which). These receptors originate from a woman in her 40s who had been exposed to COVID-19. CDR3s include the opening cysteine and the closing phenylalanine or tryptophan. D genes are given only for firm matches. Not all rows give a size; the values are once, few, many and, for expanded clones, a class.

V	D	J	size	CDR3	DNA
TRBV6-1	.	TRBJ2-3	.	CASSEELTDTQYF	TGTGCCAGCAGTGAAGAGCTGACAGATACGCAGTATTTT
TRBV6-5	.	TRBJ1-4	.	CASSYMMKDKHLFF	TGTGCCAGCAGTTACATGATGAAAGACAAGCACCTGTTTTTT
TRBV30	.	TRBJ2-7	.	CAWSVTNYEQYF	TGTGCCTGGAGTGTTACAAACTACGAGCAGTACTTC
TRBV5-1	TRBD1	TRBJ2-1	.	CASSLSGTGVNEQFF	TGCGCCAGCAGCTTGTCCGGGACAGGGGTCAATGAGCAGTTCTTC
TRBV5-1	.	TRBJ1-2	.	CASSLAISGFDGYTF	TGCGCCAGCAGCTTGGCCATATCGGGGTTTGATGGCTACACCTTC
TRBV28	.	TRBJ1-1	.	CASSDGGKNTEAFF	TGTGCCAGCAGTGATGGGGGGAAGAACACTGAAGCTTTCTTT
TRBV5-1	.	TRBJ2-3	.	CASSLAGPDTQYF	TGCGCCAGCAGCTTGGCAGGCCCAGATACGCAGTATTTT
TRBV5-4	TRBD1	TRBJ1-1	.	CASSSKTGGLGTEAFF	TGTGCCAGCAGCTCGAAGACAGGGGGCCTCGGCACTGAAGCTTTCTTT
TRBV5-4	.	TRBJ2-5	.	CASSSPGGGQETQYF	TGTGCCAGCAGCTCCCCCGGTGGAGGACAAGAGACCCAGTACTTC
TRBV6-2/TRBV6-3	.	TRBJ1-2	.	CASSQGSGYTF	TGTGCCAGCAGTCAGGGGAGTGGCTACACCTTC
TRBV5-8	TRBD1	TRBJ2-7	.	CASSLVGQGEFDYYEQYF	TGTGCCAGCAGCTTGGTGGGACAGGGGGAATTTGATTACTACGAGCAGTACTTC
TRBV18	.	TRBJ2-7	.	CASSPVSSYEQYF	TGTGCCAGCTCACCAGTCAGCTCCTACGAGCAGTACTTC
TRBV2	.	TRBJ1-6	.	CASSGLGGGYNSPLHF	TGTGCCAGCAGTGGCCTCGGGGGGGGATATAATTCACCCCTCCACTTT
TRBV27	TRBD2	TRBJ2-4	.	CASSPELAGGLAKNIQYF	TGTGCCAGCTCTCCGGAACTAGCGGGGGGCCTAGCCAAAAACATTCAGTACTTC
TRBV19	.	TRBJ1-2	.	CASSKDTGTPTNYGYTF	TGTGCCAGTAGTAAAGACACCGGGACACCGACTAACTATGGCTACACCTTC
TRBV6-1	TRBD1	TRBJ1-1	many	CASSEAYRGEVEAFF	TGTGCCAGCAGTGAAGCCTACAGGGGAGAGGTAGAAGCTTTCTTT
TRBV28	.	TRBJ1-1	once	CASIRSGGFAEAFF	TGTGCCAGCATTAGAAGCGGAGGATTCGCTGAAGCTTTCTTT
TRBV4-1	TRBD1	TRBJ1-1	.	CASSQGRQGPNTEAFF	TGCGCCAGCAGCCAAGGTCGACAGGGACCGAACACTGAAGCTTTCTTT
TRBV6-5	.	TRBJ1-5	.	CASSSEVDQPQHF	TGTGCCAGCAGTTCAGAGGTCGATCAGCCCCAGCATTTT
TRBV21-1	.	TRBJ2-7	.	CAGLKRNYEQYF	TGTGCGGGACTTAAAAGGAACTACGAGCAGTACTTC
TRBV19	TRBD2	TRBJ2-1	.	CASTAGFNEQFF	TGTGCCAGTACAGCGGGGTTCAATGAGCAGTTCTTC
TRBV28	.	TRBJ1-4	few	CASSLSQGRGTSGEKLFF	TGTGCCAGCAGTTTATCACAGGGAAGGGGGACGAGTGGGGAAAAACTGTTTTTT
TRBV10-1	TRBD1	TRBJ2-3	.	CASSTPGQITDTQYF	TGCGCCAGCAGCACACCGGGACAGATCACAGATACGCAGTATTTT
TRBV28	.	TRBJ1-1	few	CASSNLLTENTEAFF	TGTGCCAGCAGCAACCTCCTGACAGAGAACACTGAAGCTTTCTTT
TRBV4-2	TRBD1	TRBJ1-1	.	CASGFGGGGTEAFF	TGTGCCAGCGGATTTGGAGGGGGCGGAACTGAAGCTTTCTTT
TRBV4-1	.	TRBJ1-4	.	CASSQDQTGREKLFF	TGCGCCAGCAGCCAAGATCAGACAGGTCGCGAAAAACTGTTTTTT
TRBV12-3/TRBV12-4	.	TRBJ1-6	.	CASSGGYSPLHF	TGTGCCAGCAGTGGGGGGTACTCACCCCTCCACTTT
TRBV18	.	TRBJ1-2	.	CASSPPRGEPAKFGYGYTF	TGTGCCAGCTCACCACCCCGGGGGGAACCCGCAAAGTTTGGTTATGGCTACACCTTC
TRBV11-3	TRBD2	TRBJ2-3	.	CASSGSLAGGRTDTQYF	TGTGCCAGCAGCGGGAGTCTAGCGGGGGGGCGGACAGATACGCAGTATTTT
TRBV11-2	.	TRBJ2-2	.	CASRSSGLTGELFF	TGTGCCAGCAGATCGTCTGGCCTCACCGGGGAGCTGTTTTTT
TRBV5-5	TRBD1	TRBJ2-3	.	CASSLLSQGADTQYF	TGTGCCAGCAGCTTGCTTTCACAGGGGGCAGATACGCAGTATTTT
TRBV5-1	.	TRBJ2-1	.	CASSLGQANEQFF	TGCGCCAGCAGCTTGGGACAAGCCAATGAGCAGTTCTTC
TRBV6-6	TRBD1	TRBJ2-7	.	CASSHSPGQGYEQYF	TGTGCCAGCAGTCACTCTCCGGGACAGGGTTACGAGCAGTACTTC
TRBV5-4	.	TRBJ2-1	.	CASSPGSGDYNEQFF	TGTGCCAGCAGCCCTGGATCAGGGGACTACAATGAGCAGTTCTTC
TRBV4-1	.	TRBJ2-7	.	CASSQTYAGPPTSSYEQYF	TGCGCCAGCAGCCAAACTTATGCCGGACCGCCGACTAGCTCCTACGAGCAGTACTTC
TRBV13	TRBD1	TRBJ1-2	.	CASSLGTGDYGYTF	TGTGCCAGCAGCCTTGGGACAGGCGACTATGGCTACACCTTC
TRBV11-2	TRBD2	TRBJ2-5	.	CASSFPGLAGGAQYF	TGTGCCAGCAGCTTCCCCGGACTAGCGGGGGGGGCCCAGTACTTC
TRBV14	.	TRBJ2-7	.	CASSQGPRWQYF	TGTGCCAGCAGCCAAGGGCCGAGGTGGCAGTACTTC
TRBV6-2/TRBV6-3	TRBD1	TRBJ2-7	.	CASSFPQGVSYEQYF	TGTGCCAGCAGTTTCCCGCAGGGGGTTTCCTACGAGCAGTACTTC
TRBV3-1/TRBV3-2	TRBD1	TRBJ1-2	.	CASSPTGTGALLYGYTF	TGTGCCAGCAGCCCTACCGGGACAGGGGCCCTACTCTATGGCTACACCTTC
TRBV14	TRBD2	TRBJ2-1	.	CASSRRTSGGPGSYNEQFF	TGTGCCAGCAGCCGACGGACTAGCGGGGGTCCCGGTTCCTACAATGAGCAGTTCTTC
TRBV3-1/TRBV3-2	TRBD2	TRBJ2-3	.	CASSHGGADTQYF	TGTGCCAGCAGCCACGGGGGGGCCGATACGCAGTATTTT